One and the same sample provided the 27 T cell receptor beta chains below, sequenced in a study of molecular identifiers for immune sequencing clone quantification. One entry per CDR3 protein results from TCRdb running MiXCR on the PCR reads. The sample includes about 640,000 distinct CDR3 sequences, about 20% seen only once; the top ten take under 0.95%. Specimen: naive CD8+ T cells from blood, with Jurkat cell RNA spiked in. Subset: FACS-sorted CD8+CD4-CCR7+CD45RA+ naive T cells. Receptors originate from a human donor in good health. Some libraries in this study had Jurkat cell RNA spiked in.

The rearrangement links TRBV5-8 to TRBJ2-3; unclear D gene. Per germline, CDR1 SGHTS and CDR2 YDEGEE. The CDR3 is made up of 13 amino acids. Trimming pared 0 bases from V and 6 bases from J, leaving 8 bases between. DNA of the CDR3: TGTGCCAGCAGCTTGGACTCTTCTGATACGCAGTATTTT. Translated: CASSLDSSDTQYF.

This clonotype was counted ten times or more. CDR3 in amino acids: CSVDGTSGGRPFYNEQFF. The CDR3 bases are TGCAGCGTTGACGGGACTAGCGGGGGCCGGCCCTTCTACAATGAGCAGTTCTTC. The V gene is TRBV29-1, the J gene TRBJ2-1, with 14 positions matching TRBD2. Trimming took 3 bases from V and 3 from J; bases not matched to a gene: 10. CDR1 and CDR2 from the germline V gene are SQVTM and ANQGSEA. The CDR3 length is 18 residues.

The CDR3 is CASSVGGIVYEQYF. DNA of the CDR3: TGTGCCAGTAGTGTCGGGGGGATAGTCTACGAGCAGTACTTC. The chain employs TRBV19 and TRBJ2-7, with 7 bases matching TRBD2. J was trimmed by 3 bases and V by 5 bases; bases with no gene match: 7. This CDR3 comprises 14 residues. Germline CDR1 and CDR2: LNHDA and SQIVND (reference sequence).

CDR3 region: CSARDGGQATDNSPLHF. CDR3 sequence (DNA): TGCAGTGCTAGAGACGGAGGACAGGCTACCGATAATTCACCCCTCCACTTT. The gene calls are TRBV20-1 and TRBJ1-6; 7 nucleotides line up with TRBD1. The CDR3 covers 17 residues. V trimming: 0 bases; J trimming: 5 bases; junction bases outside the gene matches: 10. CDR1 DFQATT and CDR2 SNEGSKA come from the germline V gene (reference sequence).

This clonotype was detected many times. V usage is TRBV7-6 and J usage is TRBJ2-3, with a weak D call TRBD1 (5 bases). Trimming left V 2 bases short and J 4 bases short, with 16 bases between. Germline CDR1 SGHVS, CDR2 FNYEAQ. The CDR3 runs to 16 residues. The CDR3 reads CASSLSPGGAADTQYF. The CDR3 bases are TGTGCCAGCAGCTTATCCCCAGGTGGGGCCGCAGATACGCAGTATTTT.

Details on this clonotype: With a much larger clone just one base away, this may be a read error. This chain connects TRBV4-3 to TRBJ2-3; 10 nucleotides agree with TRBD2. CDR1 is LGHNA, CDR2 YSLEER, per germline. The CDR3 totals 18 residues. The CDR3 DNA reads TGCGCCAACAGCCAATTCATCGGACTAGCGGTTAGCACAGATACGCAGTATTTT. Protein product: CANSQFIGLAVSTDTQYF.

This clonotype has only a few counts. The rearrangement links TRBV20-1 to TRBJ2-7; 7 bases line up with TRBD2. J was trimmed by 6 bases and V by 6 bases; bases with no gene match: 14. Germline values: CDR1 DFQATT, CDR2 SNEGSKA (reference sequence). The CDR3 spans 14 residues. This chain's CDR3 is CSAPLGGVVGEQYF. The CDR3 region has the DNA TGCAGTGCCCCCTTGGGGGGGGTGGTCGGCGAGCAGTACTTC.

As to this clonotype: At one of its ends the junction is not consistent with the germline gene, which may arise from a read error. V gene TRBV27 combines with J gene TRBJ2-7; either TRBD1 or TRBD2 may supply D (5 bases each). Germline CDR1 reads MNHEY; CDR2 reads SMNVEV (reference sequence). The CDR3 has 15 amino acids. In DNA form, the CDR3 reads TGTGCCTGCAGTTTATTAGAGGGGATGGAGTACGAGCAGTACTTC. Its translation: CACSLLEGMEYEQYF.

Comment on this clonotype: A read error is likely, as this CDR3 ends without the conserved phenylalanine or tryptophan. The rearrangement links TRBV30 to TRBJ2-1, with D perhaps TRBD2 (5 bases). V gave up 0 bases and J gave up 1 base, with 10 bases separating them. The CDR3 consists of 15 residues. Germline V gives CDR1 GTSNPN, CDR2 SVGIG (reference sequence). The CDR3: CAWSVGSGSYNEQFS. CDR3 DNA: TGTGCCTGGAGTGTAGGGAGCGGTTCCTACAATGAGCAGTTCTCC.

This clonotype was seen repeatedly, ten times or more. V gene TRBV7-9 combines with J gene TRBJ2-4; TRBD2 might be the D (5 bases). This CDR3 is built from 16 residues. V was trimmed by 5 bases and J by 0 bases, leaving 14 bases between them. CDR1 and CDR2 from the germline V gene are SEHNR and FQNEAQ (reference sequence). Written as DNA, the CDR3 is TGTGCCAGCAGCCCTGTCTCTGGGAGAGCCAAAAACATTCAGTACTTC. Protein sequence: CASSPVSGRAKNIQYF.

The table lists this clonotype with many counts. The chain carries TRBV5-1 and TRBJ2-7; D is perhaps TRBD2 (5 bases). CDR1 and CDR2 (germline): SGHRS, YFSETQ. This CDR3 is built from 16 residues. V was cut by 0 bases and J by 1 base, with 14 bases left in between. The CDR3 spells CASSLAEGLLSYEQYF. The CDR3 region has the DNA TGCGCCAGCAGCTTGGCCGAAGGACTGCTATCCTACGAGCAGTACTTC. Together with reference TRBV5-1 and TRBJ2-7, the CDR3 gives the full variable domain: KAGVTQTPRYLIKTRGQQVTLSCSPISGHRSVSWYQQTPGQGLQFLFEYFSETQRNKGNFPGRFSGRQFSNSRSEMNVSTLELGDSALYLCASSLAEGLLSYEQYFGPGTRLTVT.

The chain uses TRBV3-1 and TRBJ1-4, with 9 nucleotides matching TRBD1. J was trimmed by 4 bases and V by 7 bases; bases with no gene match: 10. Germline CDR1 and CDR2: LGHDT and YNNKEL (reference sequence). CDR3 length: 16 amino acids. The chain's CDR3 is CASTISGTGNNEKLFF. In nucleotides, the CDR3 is TGTGCCAGCACCATCTCCGGGACAGGGAATAATGAAAAACTGTTTTTT.

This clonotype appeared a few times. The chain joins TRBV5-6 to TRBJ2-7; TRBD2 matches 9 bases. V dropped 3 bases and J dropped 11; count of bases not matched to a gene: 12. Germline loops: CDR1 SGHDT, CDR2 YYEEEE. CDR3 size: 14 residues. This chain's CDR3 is CASSWTSAPPREYF. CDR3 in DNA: TGTGCCAGCAGCTGGACTAGCGCCCCGCCGCGGGAGTACTTC.

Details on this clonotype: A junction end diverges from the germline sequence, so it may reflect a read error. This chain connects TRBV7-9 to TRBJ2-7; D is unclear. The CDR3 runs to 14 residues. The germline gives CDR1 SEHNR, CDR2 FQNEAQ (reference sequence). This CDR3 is CAGSSRLEPYEQYF. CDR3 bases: TGTGCCGGCAGCTCCAGACTCGAACCCTACGAGCAGTACTTC.

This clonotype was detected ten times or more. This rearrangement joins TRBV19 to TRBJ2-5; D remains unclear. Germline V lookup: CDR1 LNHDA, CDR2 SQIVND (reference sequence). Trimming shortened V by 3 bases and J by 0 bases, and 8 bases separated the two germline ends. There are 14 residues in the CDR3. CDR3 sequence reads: CASSMVAYQETQYF. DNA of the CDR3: TGTGCCAGTAGTATGGTGGCGTACCAAGAGACCCAGTACTTC.

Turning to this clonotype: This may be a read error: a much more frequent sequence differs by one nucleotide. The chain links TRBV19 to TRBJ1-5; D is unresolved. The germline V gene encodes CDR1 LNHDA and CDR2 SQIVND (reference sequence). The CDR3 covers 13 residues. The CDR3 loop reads CAGGRDSYQPHHF. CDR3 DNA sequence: TGTGCCGGTGGCAGAGACTCGTATCAGCCCCATCATTTT.

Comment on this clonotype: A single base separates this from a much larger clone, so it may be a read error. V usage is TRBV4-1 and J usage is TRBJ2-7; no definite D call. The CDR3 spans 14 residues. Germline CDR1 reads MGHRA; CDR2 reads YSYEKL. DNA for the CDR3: TGCGCCAGCAACCAAGCAGAGAGCTCCTACGAGCAGTACTTC. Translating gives CASNQAESSYEQYF.

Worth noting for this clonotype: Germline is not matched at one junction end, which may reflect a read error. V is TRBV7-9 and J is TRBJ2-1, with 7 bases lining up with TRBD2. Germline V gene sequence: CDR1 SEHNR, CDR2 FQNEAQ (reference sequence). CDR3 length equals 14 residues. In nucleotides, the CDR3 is TGTGCCAGCAGCTTAATGGGGGACTACAATGAGCAGCTCTTC. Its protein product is CASSLMGDYNEQLF.

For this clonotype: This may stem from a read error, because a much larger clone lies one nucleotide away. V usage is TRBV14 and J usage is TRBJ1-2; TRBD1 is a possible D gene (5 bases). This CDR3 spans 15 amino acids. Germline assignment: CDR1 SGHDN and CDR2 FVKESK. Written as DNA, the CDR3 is TGTGCCAGCAGCCAAGAATGGGGCACATATTATGGCTACGCCTTC. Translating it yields CASSQEWGTYYGYAF.

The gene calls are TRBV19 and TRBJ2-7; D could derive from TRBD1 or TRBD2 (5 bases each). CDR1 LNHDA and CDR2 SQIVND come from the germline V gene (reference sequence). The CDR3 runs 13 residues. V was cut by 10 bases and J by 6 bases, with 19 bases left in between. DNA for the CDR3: TGTGCCACCGAGGGACGGGTCGCCTCCGAGCAGTACTTC. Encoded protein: CATEGRVASEQYF.

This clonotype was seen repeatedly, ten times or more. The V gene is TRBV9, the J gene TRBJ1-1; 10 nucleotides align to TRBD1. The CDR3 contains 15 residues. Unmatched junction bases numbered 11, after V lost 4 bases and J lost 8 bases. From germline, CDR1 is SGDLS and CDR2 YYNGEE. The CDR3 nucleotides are TGTGCCAGCAGCAGGGGACAGGGGACGAGACCCGAAGCTTTCTTT. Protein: CASSRGQGTRPEAFF.

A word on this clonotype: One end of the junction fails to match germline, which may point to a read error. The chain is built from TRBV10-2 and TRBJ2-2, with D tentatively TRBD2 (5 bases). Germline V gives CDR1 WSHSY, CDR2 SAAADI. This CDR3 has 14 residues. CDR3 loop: CASRATSSTGEPFF. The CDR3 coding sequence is TGCGCCAGCAGAGCAACCTCCAGTACCGGGGAGCCGTTTTTT.

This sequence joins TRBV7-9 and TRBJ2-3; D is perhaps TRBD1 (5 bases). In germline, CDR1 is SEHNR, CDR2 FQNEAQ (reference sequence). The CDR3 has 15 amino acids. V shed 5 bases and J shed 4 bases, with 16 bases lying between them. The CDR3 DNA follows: TGTGCCAGCAGCCACCCATTGCAGGGATCAGATACGCAGTATTTT. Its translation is CASSHPLQGSDTQYF.

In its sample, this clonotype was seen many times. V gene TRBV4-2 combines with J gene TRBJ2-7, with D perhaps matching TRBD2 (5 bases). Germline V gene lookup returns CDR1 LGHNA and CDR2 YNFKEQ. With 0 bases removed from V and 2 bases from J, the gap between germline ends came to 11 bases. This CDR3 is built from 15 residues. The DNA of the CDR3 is TGTGCCAGCAGCCAAGAAAGTGACTACCCCTACGAGCAGTACTTC. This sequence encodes CASSQESDYPYEQYF.

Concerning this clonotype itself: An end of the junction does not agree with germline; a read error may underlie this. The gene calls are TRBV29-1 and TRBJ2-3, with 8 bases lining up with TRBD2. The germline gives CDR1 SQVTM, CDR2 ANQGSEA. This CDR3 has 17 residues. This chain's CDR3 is CSVRRQSGSQSIDTQCF. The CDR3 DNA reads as TGCAGCGTTAGGCGACAAAGCGGGAGTCAATCCATAGATACGCAGTGTTTT.

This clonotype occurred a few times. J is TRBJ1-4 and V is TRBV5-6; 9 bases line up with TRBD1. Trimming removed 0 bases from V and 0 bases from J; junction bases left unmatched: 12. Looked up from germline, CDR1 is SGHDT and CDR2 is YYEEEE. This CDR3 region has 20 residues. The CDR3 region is CASSLGPGQGPSATNEKLFF. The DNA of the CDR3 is TGTGCCAGCAGCTTGGGACCGGGACAGGGTCCCTCTGCAACTAATGAAAAACTGTTTTTT.

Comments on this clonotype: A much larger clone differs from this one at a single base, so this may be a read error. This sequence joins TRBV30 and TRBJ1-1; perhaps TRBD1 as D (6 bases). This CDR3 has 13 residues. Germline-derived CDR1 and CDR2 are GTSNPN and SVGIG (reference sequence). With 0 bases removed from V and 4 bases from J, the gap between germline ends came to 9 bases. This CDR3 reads CAWSVGGTTEAFF. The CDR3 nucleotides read TGTGCCTGGAGTGTCGGGGGCACCACTGAAGCTTTCTTT. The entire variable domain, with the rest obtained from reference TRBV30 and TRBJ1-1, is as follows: SQTIHQWPATLVQPVGSPLSLECTVEGTSNPNLYWYRQAAGRGLQLLFYSVGIGQISSEVPQNLSASRPQDRQFILSSKKLLLSDSGFYLCAWSVGGTTEAFFGQGTRLTVV.